This TCR beta chain is from a study of blood T cell repertoires in COVID-19. CDR3 length equals 14 residues. Germline V gene sequence: CDR1 SGHNT, CDR2 YYREEE (reference sequence). On this clone: At one of its ends the junction is not consistent with the germline gene, which may arise from a read error.

Generated by immunoSEQ multiplex PCR, the TCRdb table keeps only in-frame clones and is missing some. The data show about 39,000 clones, with 65% to 90% seen just once and roughly 9.9% held by the top ten. The chain employs TRBV5-4 and TRBJ2-5; D call uncertain. This clonotype was obtained from a human donor in a cohort sampled during active COVID-19. The sequencing input was peripheral blood. CDR3 nucleotide sequence: TGTGCCAGCAGCTTGGGCCCCAACCAGGAGACCCAGTACTTC. It codes for CASSLGPNQETQYF.